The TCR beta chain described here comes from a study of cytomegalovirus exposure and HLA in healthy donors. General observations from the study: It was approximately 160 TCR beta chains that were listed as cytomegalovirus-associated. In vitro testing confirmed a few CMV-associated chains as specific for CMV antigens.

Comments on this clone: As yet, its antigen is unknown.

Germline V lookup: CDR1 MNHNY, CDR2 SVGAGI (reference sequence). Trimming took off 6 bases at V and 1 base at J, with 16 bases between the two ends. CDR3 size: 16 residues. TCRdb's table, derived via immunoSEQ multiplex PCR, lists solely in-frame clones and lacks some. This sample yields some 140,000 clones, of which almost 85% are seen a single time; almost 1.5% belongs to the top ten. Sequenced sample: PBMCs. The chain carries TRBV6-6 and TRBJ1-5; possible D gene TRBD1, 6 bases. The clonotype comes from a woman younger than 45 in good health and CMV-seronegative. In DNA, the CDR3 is TGTGCCAGCAGGAGCGGGGGGGGCGGGAGCAATCAGCCCCAGCATTTT. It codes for CASRSGGGGSNQPQHF.